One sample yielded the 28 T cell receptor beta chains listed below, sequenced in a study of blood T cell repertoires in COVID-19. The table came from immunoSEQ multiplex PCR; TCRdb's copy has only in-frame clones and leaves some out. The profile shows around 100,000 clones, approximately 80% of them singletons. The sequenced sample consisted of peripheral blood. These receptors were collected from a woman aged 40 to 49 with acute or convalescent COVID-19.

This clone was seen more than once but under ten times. The CDR3 sequence is CASSLNPKGRMGGYTF. The CDR3 DNA reads TGTGCCAGCAGCCTCAACCCCAAGGGGCGGATGGGTGGCTACACCTTC. V gene TRBV7-2 combines with J gene TRBJ1-2; maybe TRBD1 (5 bases). The CDR3 loop spans 16 amino acids. Looked up from germline, CDR1 is SGHTA and CDR2 is FQGNSA. Trimming pared 5 bases from V and 7 bases from J, leaving 23 bases between.

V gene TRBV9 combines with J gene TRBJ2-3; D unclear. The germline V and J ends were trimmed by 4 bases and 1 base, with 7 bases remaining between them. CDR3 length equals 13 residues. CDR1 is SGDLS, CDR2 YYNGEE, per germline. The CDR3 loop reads CASSTRGTDTQYF. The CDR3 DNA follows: TGTGCCAGCAGCACCCGGGGCACAGATACGCAGTATTTT.

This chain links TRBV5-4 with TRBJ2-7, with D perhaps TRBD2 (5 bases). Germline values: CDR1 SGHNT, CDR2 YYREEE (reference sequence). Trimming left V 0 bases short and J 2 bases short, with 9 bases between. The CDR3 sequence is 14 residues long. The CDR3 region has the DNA TGTGCCAGCAGCTTGGAAAGCGGTGCCTACGAGCAGTACTTC. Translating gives CASSLESGAYEQYF.

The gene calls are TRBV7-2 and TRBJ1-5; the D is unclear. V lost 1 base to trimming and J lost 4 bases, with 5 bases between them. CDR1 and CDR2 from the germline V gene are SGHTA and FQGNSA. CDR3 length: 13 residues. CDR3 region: CASSLGQNQPQHF. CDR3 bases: TGTGCCAGCAGCTTAGGCCAGAATCAGCCCCAGCATTTT.

Here the CDR3 reads CASSLRLAMDEQYF. The DNA of the CDR3 is TGTGCCAGTAGTCTCCGACTAGCAATGGACGAGCAGTACTTC. The chain uses TRBV19 and TRBJ2-7; 7 positions match TRBD2. Germline CDR1 reads LNHDA; CDR2 reads SQIVND (reference sequence). With V trimmed by 5 bases and J by 5 bases, 9 bases remained unmatched. This CDR3 contains 14 residues.

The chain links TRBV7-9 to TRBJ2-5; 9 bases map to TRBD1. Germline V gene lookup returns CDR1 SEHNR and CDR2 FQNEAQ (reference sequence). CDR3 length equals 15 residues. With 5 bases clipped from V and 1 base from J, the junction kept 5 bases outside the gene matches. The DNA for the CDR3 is TGTGCCAGCAGCGTTCTGGGACAGGGCCAAGAGACCCAGTACTTC. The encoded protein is CASSVLGQGQETQYF.

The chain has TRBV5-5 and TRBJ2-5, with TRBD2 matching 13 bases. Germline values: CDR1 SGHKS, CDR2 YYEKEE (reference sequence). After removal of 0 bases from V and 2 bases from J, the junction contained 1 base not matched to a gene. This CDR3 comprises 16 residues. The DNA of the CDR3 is TGTGCCAGCAGCTTGGTGGGACTAGCGGGACAAGAGACCCAGTACTTC. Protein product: CASSLVGLAGQETQYF.

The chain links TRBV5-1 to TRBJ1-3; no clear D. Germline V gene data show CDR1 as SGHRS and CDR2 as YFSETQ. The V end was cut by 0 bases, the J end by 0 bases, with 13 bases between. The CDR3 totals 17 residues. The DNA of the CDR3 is TGCGCCAGCAGCTTGGACTCATACCGTCTCTCTGGAAACACCATATATTTT. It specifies CASSLDSYRLSGNTIYF.

CDR3 nucleotide sequence: TGCGCCAGCTCGGGACAGAGCAGGTCCTACGAGCAGTACTTC. Protein product: CASSGQSRSYEQYF. V and J are TRBV5-1 and TRBJ2-7; 7 positions match TRBD1. The junction had 8 bases not matched to a gene; V was cut back by 7 bases and J by 1 base. The CDR3 runs to 14 residues. Germline-derived CDR1 and CDR2 are SGHRS and YFSETQ.

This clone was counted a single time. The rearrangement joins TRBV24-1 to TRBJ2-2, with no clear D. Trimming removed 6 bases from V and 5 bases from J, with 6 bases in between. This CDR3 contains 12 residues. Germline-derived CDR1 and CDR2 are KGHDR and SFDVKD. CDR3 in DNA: TGTGCCACCAGTTCAGGAACCGGGGAGCTGTTTTTT. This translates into CATSSGTGELFF.

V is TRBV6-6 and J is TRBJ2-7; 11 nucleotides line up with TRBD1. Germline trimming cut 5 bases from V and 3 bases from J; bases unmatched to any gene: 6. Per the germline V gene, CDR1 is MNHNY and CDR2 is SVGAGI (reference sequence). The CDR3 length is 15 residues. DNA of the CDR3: TGTGCCAGCAGTGGGGGCGGGACAGGGGGCTACGAGCAGTACTTC. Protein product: CASSGGGTGGYEQYF.

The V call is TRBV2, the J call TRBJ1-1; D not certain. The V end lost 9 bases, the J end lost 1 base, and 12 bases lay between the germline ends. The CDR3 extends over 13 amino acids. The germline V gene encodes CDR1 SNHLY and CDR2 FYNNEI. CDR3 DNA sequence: TGTGCCAGGTCGTCGCGGGCGAACACTGAAGCTTTCTTT. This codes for CARSSRANTEAFF.

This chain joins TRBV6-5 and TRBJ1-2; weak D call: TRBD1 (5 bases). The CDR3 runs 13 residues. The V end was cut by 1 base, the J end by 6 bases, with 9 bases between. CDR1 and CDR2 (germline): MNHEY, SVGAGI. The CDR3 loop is CASSYFGGDGYTF. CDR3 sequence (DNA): TGTGCCAGCAGTTACTTTGGAGGGGATGGCTACACCTTC.

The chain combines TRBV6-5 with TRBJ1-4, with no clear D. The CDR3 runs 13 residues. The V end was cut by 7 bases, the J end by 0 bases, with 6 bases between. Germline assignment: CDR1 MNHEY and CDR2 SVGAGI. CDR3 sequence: CASIRATNEKLFF. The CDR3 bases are TGTGCCAGCATCCGGGCAACTAATGAAAAACTGTTTTTT.

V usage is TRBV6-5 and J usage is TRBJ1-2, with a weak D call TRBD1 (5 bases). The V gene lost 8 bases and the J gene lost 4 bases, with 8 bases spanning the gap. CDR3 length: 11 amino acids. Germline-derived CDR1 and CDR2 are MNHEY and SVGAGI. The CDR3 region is CASDGGYGYTF. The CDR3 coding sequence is TGTGCCAGCGACGGGGGCTATGGCTACACCTTC.

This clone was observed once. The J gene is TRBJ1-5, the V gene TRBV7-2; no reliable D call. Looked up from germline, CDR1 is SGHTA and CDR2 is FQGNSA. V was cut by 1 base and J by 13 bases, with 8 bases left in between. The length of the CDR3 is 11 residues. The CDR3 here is CASSLGTSQHF. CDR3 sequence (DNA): TGTGCCAGCAGCTTAGGTACTTCACAGCATTTT.

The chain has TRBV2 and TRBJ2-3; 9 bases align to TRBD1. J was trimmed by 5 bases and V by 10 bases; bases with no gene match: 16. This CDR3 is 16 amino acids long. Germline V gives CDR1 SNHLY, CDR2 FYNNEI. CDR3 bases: TGTGCCATCAGAGTGCTGAACAGGGGGCATGAAGATACGCAGTATTTT. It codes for CAIRVLNRGHEDTQYF.

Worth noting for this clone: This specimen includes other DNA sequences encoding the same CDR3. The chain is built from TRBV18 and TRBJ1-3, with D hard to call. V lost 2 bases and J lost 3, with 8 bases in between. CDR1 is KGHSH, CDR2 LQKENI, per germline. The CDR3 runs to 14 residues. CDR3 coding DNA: TGTGCCAGCTCACCAAGAGGAGGTGGAAACACCATATATTTT. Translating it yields CASSPRGGGNTIYF.

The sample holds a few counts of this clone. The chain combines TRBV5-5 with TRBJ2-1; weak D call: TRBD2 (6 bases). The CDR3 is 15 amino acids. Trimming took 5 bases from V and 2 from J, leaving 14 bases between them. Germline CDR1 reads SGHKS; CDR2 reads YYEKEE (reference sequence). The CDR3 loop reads CASSLANSPYNEQFF. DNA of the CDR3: TGTGCCAGCAGTCTAGCGAATTCGCCCTACAATGAGCAGTTCTTC.

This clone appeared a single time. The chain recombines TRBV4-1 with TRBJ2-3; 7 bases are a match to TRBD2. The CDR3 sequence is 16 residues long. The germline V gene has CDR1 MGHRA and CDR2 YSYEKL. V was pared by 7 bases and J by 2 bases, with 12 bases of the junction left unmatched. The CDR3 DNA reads TGCGCCAGCACTTTTGAACCAGCGGGGTTCACAGATACGCAGTATTTT. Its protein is CASTFEPAGFTDTQYF.

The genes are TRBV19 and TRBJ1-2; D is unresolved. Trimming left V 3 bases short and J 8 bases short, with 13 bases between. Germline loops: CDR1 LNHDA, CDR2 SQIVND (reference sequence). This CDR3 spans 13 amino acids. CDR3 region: CASSIARNGGYTF. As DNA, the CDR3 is TGTGCCAGTAGTATTGCCCGGAACGGGGGCTACACCTTC.

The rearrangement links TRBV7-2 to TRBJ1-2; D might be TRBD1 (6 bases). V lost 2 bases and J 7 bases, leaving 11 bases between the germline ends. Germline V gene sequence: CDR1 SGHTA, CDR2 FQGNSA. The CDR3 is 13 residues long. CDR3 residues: CASSLTGTGGYTF. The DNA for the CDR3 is TGTGCCAGCAGCTTAACAGGGACCGGTGGCTACACCTTC.

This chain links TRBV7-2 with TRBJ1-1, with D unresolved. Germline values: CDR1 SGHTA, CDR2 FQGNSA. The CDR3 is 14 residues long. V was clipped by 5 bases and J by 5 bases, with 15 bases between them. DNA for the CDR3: TGTGCCAGCAGCCTTCCAGGCGGGAATACTGAAGCTTTCTTT. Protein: CASSLPGGNTEAFF.

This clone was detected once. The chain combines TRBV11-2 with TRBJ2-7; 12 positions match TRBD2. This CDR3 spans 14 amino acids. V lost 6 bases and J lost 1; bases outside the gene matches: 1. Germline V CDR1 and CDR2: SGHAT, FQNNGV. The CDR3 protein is CASRLAGGSYEQYF. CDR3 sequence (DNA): TGTGCCAGCAGACTAGCGGGGGGATCCTACGAGCAGTACTTC.

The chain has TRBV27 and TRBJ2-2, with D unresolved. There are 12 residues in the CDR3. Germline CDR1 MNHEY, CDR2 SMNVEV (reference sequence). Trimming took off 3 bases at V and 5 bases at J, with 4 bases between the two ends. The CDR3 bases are TGTGCCAGCAGTTTCCGGACCGGGGAGCTGTTTTTT. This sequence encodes CASSFRTGELFF.

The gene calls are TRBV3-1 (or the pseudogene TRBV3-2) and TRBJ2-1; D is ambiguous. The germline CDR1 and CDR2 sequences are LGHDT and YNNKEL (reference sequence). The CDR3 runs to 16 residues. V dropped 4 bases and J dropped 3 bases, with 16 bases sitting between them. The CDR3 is CASSRLTGSSYNEQFF. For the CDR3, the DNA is TGTGCCAGCAGCCGCCTCACCGGGTCTAGCTACAATGAGCAGTTCTTC.

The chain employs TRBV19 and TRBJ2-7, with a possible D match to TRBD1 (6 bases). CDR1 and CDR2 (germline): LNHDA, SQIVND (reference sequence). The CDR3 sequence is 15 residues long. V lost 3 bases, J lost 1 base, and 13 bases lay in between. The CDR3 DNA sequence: TGTGCCAGTAGTATTAAGGGGGTATGGTCCTACGAGCAGTACTTC. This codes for CASSIKGVWSYEQYF.

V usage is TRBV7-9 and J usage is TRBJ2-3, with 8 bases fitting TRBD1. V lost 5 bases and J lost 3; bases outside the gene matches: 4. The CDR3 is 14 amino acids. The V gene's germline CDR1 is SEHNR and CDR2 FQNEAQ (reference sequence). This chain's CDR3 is CASSVDRGTDTQYF. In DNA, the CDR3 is TGTGCCAGCAGCGTAGACAGGGGAACAGATACGCAGTATTTT.